This TCR beta chain was documented in a study of T cell responses to AZD1222 COVID-19 vaccine (dated by TCRdb to the early 2020s). As for the study more broadly: AZD1222 recipients with second doses at about 4 weeks or about 12 weeks were pooled, because spike-specific TCR depth and breadth did not differ between schedules. TCR sequencing covered 230 or so trial participants: 200 to 220 given two doses of AZD1222 and 26 given two doses of MenACWY control vaccine. Trial participants were enrolled by age into 18-55, 56-69 and 70-plus year subgroups, with 148, 28 and 57 TCR-sequenced participants respectively.

Here is what the overall study found, with its caveats: Vaccine-associated CD4 TCRs spanned the whole spike protein, with dominant responses in regions 160-218 and 743-854. No day 14 peak-response samples were available, so repertoires were characterized only after the peak T cell response. The 56-69-year group was small, and its depth increase did not reach significance, likely because of low power. After two AZD1222 doses, both the breadth and the depth of spike-specific TCRs were significantly higher than at day 0 and than in MenACWY recipients. Only six AZD1222 recipients were SARS-CoV-2 seropositive at baseline, limiting conclusions about previously exposed vaccinees. Epitopes outside the regions mutated in the B.1.351 and B.1.1.7 variants were reportedly recognized by nearly half of the unique spike-specific TCRs. Participants were mostly white British and included more females than males, and it was suggested by the authors that clonal diversity may have been underestimated.

Sample time point, as interpreted from the label and publication: baseline before first vaccination. Vaccinee samples were obtained from the UK trials COV001 and COV002, which included a single-blind randomized controlled phase 2/3 trial of AZD1222 (ChAdOx1 nCoV-19) in healthy adults. Trial participant PBMC samples were collected at day 0 and day 28 after the second dose for TCRbeta chain sequencing. The CDR3 regions of human TCRbeta chains were analyzed by immunosequencing. For the original study's pipeline: Repertoire TCRs were checked for matches against a reference library of SARS-CoV-2-specific TCRs that had been generated using the MIRA antigen-specificity platform. Breadth meant the fraction of unique TCRs that were SARS-CoV-2-associated, whereas depth meant the fraction of total T cells that were SARS-CoV-2-associated. Using the MIRA data, every spike-specific TCR was mapped to the spike region that the TCR reacted to and assigned to either a CD4 or a CD8 class. Log10-transformed breadth and depth values were compared by one-way ANOVA with Sidak's multiple comparisons tests. TCRdb carries this immuneACCESS record with in-frame sequences only. Its versions omit some clonotypes, under half of them owing to an unresolved V gene in the studies checked, with the rest unexplained. V, J and clone size are taken as reported in that table, and D and trimming were inferred from the DNA itself. A total of about 100,000 clones appear in this sample, 85% to 90% of them only once. The ten most abundant clones make up around 1.5% of the sample.

With respect to this clone: Its antigen is currently not known. Per-base qualities were not stored, and no clone one base away is much larger.

This specimen was peripheral blood, taken on day 0 of AZD1222 vaccination. The sequence was collected from an adult in good health.

This receptor carries the CDR3 CASKRAQGPYEQYF. The nucleotide sequence reads as follows: TGTGCCAGCAAGAGGGCCCAGGGGCCCTACGAGCAGTACTTC. The rearrangement joined TRBV2 to TRBJ2-7; the D segment could be TRBD1, given 6 matching bases. The CDR3 sequence holds 14 residues, the cysteine and phenylalanine included. Only CDR3 DNA is held: 42 bases, read in frame from base 1. Via the germline V gene, CDR1 is SNHLY and CDR2 FYNNEI. Trimming takes 7 bases from V and 2 bases from J, and the germline ends sit 15 bases apart.